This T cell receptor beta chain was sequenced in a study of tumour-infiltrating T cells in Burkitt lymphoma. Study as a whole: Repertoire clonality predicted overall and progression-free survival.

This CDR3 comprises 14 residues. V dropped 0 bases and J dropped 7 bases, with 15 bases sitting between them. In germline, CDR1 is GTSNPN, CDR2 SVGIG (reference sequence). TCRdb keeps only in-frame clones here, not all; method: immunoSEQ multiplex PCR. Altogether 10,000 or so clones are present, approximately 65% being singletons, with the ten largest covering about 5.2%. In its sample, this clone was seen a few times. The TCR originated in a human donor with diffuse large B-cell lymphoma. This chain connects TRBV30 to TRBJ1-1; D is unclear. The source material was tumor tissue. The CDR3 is CAWSVWTRSSEAFF. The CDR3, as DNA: TGTGCCTGGAGTGTATGGACGAGGTCAAGTGAAGCTTTCTTT.